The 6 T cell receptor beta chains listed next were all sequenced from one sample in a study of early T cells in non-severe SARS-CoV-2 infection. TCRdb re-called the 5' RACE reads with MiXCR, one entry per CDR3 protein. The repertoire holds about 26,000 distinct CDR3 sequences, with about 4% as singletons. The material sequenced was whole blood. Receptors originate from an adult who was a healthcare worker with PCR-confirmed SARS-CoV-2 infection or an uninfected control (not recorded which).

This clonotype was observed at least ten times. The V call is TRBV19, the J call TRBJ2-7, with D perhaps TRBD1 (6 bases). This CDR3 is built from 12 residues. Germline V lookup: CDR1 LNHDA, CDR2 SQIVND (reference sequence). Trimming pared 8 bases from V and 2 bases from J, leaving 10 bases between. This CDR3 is CASGDTAYEQYF. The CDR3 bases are TGTGCCAGTGGGGACACAGCCTACGAGCAGTACTTC.

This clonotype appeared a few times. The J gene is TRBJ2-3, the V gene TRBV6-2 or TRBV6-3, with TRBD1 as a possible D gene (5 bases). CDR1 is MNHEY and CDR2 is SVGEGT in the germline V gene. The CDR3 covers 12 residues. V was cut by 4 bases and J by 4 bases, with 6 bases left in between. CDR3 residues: CASSLTADTQYF. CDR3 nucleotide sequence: TGTGCCAGCAGTTTGACAGCAGATACGCAGTATTTT.

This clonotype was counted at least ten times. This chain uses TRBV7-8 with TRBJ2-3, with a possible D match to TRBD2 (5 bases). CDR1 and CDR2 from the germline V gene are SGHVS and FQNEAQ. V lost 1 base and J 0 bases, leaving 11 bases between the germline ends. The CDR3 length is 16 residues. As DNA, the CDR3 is TGTGCCAGCAGCTTAGTTTCGGGAAGTAGCACAGATACGCAGTATTTT. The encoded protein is CASSLVSGSSTDTQYF.

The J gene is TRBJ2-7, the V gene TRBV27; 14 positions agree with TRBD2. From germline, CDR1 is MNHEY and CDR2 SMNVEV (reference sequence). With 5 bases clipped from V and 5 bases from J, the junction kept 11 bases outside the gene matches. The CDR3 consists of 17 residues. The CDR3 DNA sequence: TGTGCCAGCAGTCCAGGGACTAGCGGGAGTAGTGGGGACGAGCAGTACTTC. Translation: CASSPGTSGSSGDEQYF.

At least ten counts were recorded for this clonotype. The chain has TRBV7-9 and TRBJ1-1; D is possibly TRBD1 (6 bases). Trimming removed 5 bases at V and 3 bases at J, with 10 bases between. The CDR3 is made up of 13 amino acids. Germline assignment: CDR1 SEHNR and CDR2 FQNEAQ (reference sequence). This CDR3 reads CASSGGGYTEAFF. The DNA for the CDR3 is TGTGCCAGCAGCGGAGGGGGGTACACTGAAGCTTTCTTT.

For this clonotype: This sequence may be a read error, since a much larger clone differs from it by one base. The CDR3 DNA is TGTGTCAGCAGTTCTCAGACGGAGGGCCCCTACGAGCAGTACTTC. Amino acids: CVSSSQTEGPYEQYF. The V and J genes are TRBV27 and TRBJ2-7; possibly TRBD2 for D (6 bases). The CDR3 is 15 amino acids. In germline, CDR1 is MNHEY, CDR2 SMNVEV (reference sequence).